These 19 T cell receptor beta chains were sequenced from one sample in a study of cytomegalovirus exposure and HLA in healthy donors. PCR was performed using 60 Vbeta and 13 Jbeta primers. Generated by immunoSEQ multiplex PCR, the TCRdb table keeps only in-frame clones and is missing some. The profile shows 150,000 to 200,000 clones, approximately 80% of them singletons. The material sequenced was PBMCs. Source of these receptors: a woman aged 40-49 years in good health and CMV-seronegative.

This chain connects TRBV7-9 to TRBJ2-2; 10 nucleotides align to TRBD2. Germline loops: CDR1 SEHNR, CDR2 FQNEAQ (reference sequence). The CDR3 length is 16 residues. Unmatched junction bases numbered 6, after V lost 2 bases and J lost 6 bases. In nucleotides, the CDR3 is TGTGCCAGCAGCTTACCTTCTAGCGGGAGATCCGGGGAGCTGTTTTTT. Its protein product is CASSLPSSGRSGELFF.

The rearrangement uses TRBV29-1 and TRBJ2-1; 10 bases are shared with TRBD2. V trimming: 4 bases; J trimming: 8 bases; junction bases outside the gene matches: 14. CDR1 and CDR2 (germline): SQVTM, ANQGSEA. CDR3 length: 16 residues. The DNA for the CDR3 is TGCAGCGTTGGGGGGGGTGGACTAGCGGCCGTTGATGAGCAGTTCTTC. It specifies CSVGGGGLAAVDEQFF.

The chain links TRBV27 to TRBJ1-2, with D possibly matching TRBD1 (5 bases). Germline V gives CDR1 MNHEY, CDR2 SMNVEV (reference sequence). The CDR3 loop spans 15 amino acids. V gave up 5 bases and J gave up 6 bases, with 19 bases separating them. The CDR3 is CASSPWMGLDNGYTF. The CDR3 DNA reads as TGTGCCAGCAGTCCCTGGATGGGGCTTGATAATGGCTACACCTTC.

This clone was recorded only once. The rearrangement links TRBV16 to TRBJ1-2, with TRBD1 as a possible D gene (5 bases). V lost 1 base and J lost 2, with 11 bases in between. The CDR3 runs to 15 residues. CDR1 and CDR2 from the germline V gene are KGHSY and FQNENV. CDR3 sequence reads: CASSQLQGVNYGYTF. In DNA form, the CDR3 reads TGTGCCAGCAGCCAATTGCAGGGTGTAAACTATGGCTACACCTTC.

The chain is built from TRBV6-5 and TRBJ1-1; 7 bases match TRBD1. The CDR3 length is 16 residues. V lost 2 bases to trimming and J lost 3 bases; unmatched junction nucleotides: 9. Germline assignment: CDR1 MNHEY and CDR2 SVGAGI. The CDR3 protein is CASSYGLRGLDTEAFF. CDR3 DNA: TGTGCCAGCAGTTACGGATTGAGGGGGCTAGACACTGAAGCTTTCTTT.

The V call is TRBV9, the J call TRBJ2-7; 8 nucleotides match TRBD2. CDR1 SGDLS and CDR2 YYNGEE come from the germline V gene. The CDR3 is 15 amino acids. Unmatched junction bases numbered 14, after V lost 6 bases and J lost 6 bases. The CDR3 coding sequence is TGTGCCAGCACCCAAGGCCCGGGAGGGCCCCCCGAGCAGTACGTC. Amino acids: CASTQGPGGPPEQYV.

Concerning this clone: An end of the junction does not agree with germline; a read error may underlie this. The rearrangement uses TRBV5-1 and TRBJ2-2, with D maybe TRBD2 (5 bases). Germline-derived CDR1 and CDR2 are SGHRS and YFSETQ. The CDR3 is 15 residues long. CDR3 protein: CATSQLSGNTGELFF. CDR3 bases: TGCGCCACCAGCCAGCTGAGCGGGAACACCGGGGAGCTGTTTTTT.

The chain recombines TRBV6-4 with TRBJ2-1; D unresolved. From germline, CDR1 is MRHNA and CDR2 SNTAGT. V lost 3 bases and J 5 bases, leaving 5 bases between the germline ends. This CDR3 has 12 residues. DNA of the CDR3: TGTGCCAGCAGTGAGGCGGACAATGAGCAGTTCTTC. This codes for CASSEADNEQFF.

The V and J genes are TRBV5-1 and TRBJ1-4; 8 bases map to TRBD1. The CDR3 is 14 amino acids. J was trimmed by 7 bases and V by 2 bases; bases with no gene match: 4. Germline V lookup: CDR1 SGHRS, CDR2 YFSETQ. The CDR3 DNA reads TGCGCCAGCAGCTTTCAGGGGGCGGGTGAAAAACTGTTTTTT. As protein: CASSFQGAGEKLFF.

The chain links TRBV25-1 to TRBJ1-1; 9 nucleotides line up with TRBD1. With V trimmed by 0 bases and J by 4 bases, 9 bases remained unmatched. CDR1 and CDR2 (germline): MGHDK, SYGVNS. The CDR3 is made up of 17 amino acids. CDR3 DNA: TGTGCCAGCAGTGAATATGGGACAGGGAAGGTAACCACTGAAGCTTTCTTT. It encodes CASSEYGTGKVTTEAFF.

The chain is built from TRBV4-1 and TRBJ2-1; 7 nucleotides line up with TRBD2. The germline gives CDR1 MGHRA, CDR2 YSYEKL. This CDR3 comprises 17 residues. V lost 0 bases and J lost 6; bases outside the gene matches: 11. Here the CDR3 DNA reads TGCGCCAGCAGCCAAGATCCGAGCGGGATTCGCTCCAATGAGCAGTTCTTC. It specifies CASSQDPSGIRSNEQFF.

The chain couples TRBV27 to TRBJ1-2, with no clear D. Deletions cut 2 bases from V and 8 bases from J, with 9 bases between. The CDR3 loop spans 12 amino acids. Germline CDR1 and CDR2: MNHEY and SMNVEV (reference sequence). In DNA, the CDR3 is TGTGCCAGCAGTTTAAGAGGTTACGGCTACACCTTC. Residues: CASSLRGYGYTF.

This rearrangement joins TRBV29-1 to TRBJ2-3; D is perhaps TRBD2 (6 bases). CDR3 size: 12 residues. Germline V gene lookup returns CDR1 SQVTM and CDR2 ANQGSEA. The ends were cut back, 3 bases at V and 5 bases at J, with 9 bases in the middle. In nucleotides, the CDR3 is TGCAGCGTTGACGGGGGTGTAGATACGCAGTATTTT. Residues: CSVDGGVDTQYF.

This clone was seen only once. V and J are TRBV19 and TRBJ2-5; D is possibly TRBD2 (6 bases). Between the trimmed V and J ends, which lost 5 bases and 1 base, there was a span of 17 bases. There are 16 residues in the CDR3. Germline V gene lookup returns CDR1 LNHDA and CDR2 SQIVND (reference sequence). CDR3 sequence: CASSPGPGTVQETQYF. As DNA, the CDR3 is TGTGCCAGTAGTCCAGGGCCGGGGACTGTCCAAGAGACCCAGTACTTC. The variable domain in full, with the rest retrieved from reference TRBV19 and TRBJ2-5, is DGGITQSPKYLFRKEGQNVTLSCEQNLNHDAMYWYRQDPGQGLRLIYYSQIVNDFQKGDIAEGYSVSREKKESFPLTVTSAQKNPTAFYLCASSPGPGTVQETQYFGPGTRLLVL.

The V and J genes are TRBV5-4 and TRBJ1-2; D might be TRBD1 (6 bases). The length of the CDR3 is 14 residues. Germline V gene data show CDR1 as SGHNT and CDR2 as YYREEE (reference sequence). Trimming left V 0 bases short and J 3 bases short, with 9 bases between. Here the CDR3 reads CASSLVSGDYGYTF. The CDR3 region has the DNA TGTGCCAGCAGCTTGGTGTCAGGGGACTATGGCTACACCTTC.

The chain uses TRBV30 and TRBJ1-4, with 7 bases lining up with TRBD1. Germline lookup yields CDR1 GTSNPN and CDR2 SVGIG (reference sequence). The V segment lost 1 base and the J segment 10 bases; nucleotides outside the gene matches: 9. CDR3 size: 14 residues. The chain's CDR3 is CAWSADRETVKLFF. The CDR3 coding sequence is TGTGCCTGGAGTGCAGACAGGGAAACAGTAAAACTGTTTTTT. Based on the CDR3 plus reference TRBV30 and TRBJ1-4, the full variable domain is SQTIHQWPATLVQPVGSPLSLECTVEGTSNPNLYWYRQAAGRGLQLLFYSVGIGQISSEVPQNLSASRPQDRQFILSSKKLLLSDSGFYLCAWSADRETVKLFFGSGTQLSVL.

The chain links TRBV7-2 to TRBJ1-2, with a possible D match to TRBD1 (5 bases). CDR1 is SGHTA and CDR2 is FQGNSA in the germline V gene. This CDR3 comprises 14 residues. V was trimmed by 5 bases and J by 4 bases, leaving 14 bases between them. The CDR3 is CASSPTALGYGYTF. CDR3 DNA: TGTGCCAGCAGCCCGACAGCACTCGGCTATGGCTACACCTTC.

This rearrangement joins TRBV5-4 to TRBJ1-2, with TRBD1 identical over 9 bases. In germline, CDR1 is SGHNT, CDR2 YYREEE (reference sequence). This CDR3 region has 15 residues. Trimming cost V 4 bases and J 8 bases; bases outside gene matches: 12. The chain's CDR3 is CASSPGTGSGEGYTF. In DNA form, the CDR3 reads TGTGCCAGCAGCCCGGGGACAGGGTCTGGGGAGGGCTACACCTTC.

This clone was counted between two and nine times. The chain recombines TRBV5-6 with TRBJ1-1; TRBD1 matches 12 bases. In germline, CDR1 is SGHDT, CDR2 YYEEEE. Unmatched junction bases numbered 5, after V lost 1 base and J lost 4 bases. CDR3 length: 16 residues. CDR3 DNA: TGTGCCAGCAGCTTGTTGGGACAGGGGGCCGGCACTGAAGCTTTCTTT. Its protein product is CASSLLGQGAGTEAFF.